This TCR beta chain derives from a study of OX40 agonist ivuxolimab in advanced cancers. As for the study in general: Participants, 80% to 90% male, averaged about 59 years of age, ranging from about 23 to 85. The study reported partial responses in three patients: one hepatocellular carcinoma, two cutaneous melanoma.

This table comes from immunoSEQ multiplex PCR, and its TCRdb copy is limited to in-frame clones, with some not included. Among approximately 90,000 clones listed, around nine tenths were seen once. Study-level points and caveats: Some of the nonresponding patients also showed low levels of normalized T-cell clonal expansion. Specificity for antigen went undetermined in the expanded peripheral T cells.

Germline V gene data show CDR1 as MNHNS and CDR2 as SASEGT. The CDR3 has 16 residues. Deletions cut 1 base from V and 0 bases from J, with 11 bases between. A word on this clone: Its antigen is undetermined.

V usage is TRBV6-1 and J usage is TRBJ2-3, with D perhaps TRBD2 (5 bases). This receptor was taken from an adult with an advanced solid tumor such as melanoma, head and neck, liver or kidney cancer. Sequencing was performed on CD4+ or CD8+ T cells sorted from blood, taken in a trial of the OX40 agonist ivuxolimab. CDR3 in amino acids: CASSEVALGSTDTQYF. As DNA, the CDR3 is TGTGCCAGCAGTGAAGTAGCGCTGGGGAGCACAGATACGCAGTATTTT.